Listed below are T cell receptor beta chains from one sample, sequenced in a study of T cells in localized non-small cell lung cancer. Sequencing was performed with immunoSEQ multiplex PCR; in TCRdb, only in-frame clones are kept and a portion is missing. The sample includes approximately 24,000 clones, over 75% of them seen just once. The sample was peripheral blood, taken before any cancer treatment. These receptors were obtained from a man aged 35-69 years with stage III squamous cell lung carcinoma. CDR3s include the opening cysteine and the closing phenylalanine or tryptophan. The D gene is left open where the match is weak. A clone size is listed for some rows: how often the clone was seen (once, few, many), or a class if it is expanded.

v_gene: TRBV2
j_gene: TRBJ2-1
d_gene: TRBD1
abundance: .
CDR3aa: CASGDRVYNEQFF
CDR3nt: TGTGCCAGCGGGGACAGGGTCTACAATGAGCAGTTCTTC

v_gene: TRBV19
j_gene: TRBJ1-5
d_gene: .
abundance: .
CDR3aa: CASRPQLGPGQPQHF
CDR3nt: TGTGCCAGTAGGCCACAGCTGGGGCCGGGTCAGCCCCAGCATTTT

v_gene: TRBV18
j_gene: TRBJ2-5
d_gene: .
abundance: .
CDR3aa: CASSQSRGENQYF
CDR3nt: TGTGCCAGCTCCCAGTCCAGGGGGGAGAACCAGTACTTC

v_gene: TRBV5-1
j_gene: TRBJ1-2
d_gene: .
abundance: .
CDR3aa: CASSLAGEFDYGYTF
CDR3nt: TGCGCCAGCAGCTTGGCCGGGGAGTTCGACTATGGCTACACCTTC

v_gene: TRBV4-2
j_gene: TRBJ1-2
d_gene: TRBD1
abundance: .
CDR3aa: CASSSGTANYGYTF
CDR3nt: TGTGCCAGCAGCTCCGGGACAGCTAACTATGGCTACACCTTC

v_gene: TRBV18
j_gene: TRBJ1-1
d_gene: TRBD1
abundance: once
CDR3aa: CASSQDRGNTEAFF
CDR3nt: TGTGCCAGCTCACAAGACAGGGGGAACACTGAAGCTTTCTTT

v_gene: TRBV5-6
j_gene: TRBJ1-3
d_gene: .
abundance: .
CDR3aa: CASSFRTSGNTIYF
CDR3nt: TGTGCCAGCAGCTTCCGTACATCTGGAAACACCATATATTTT

v_gene: TRBV7-6
j_gene: TRBJ2-7
d_gene: TRBD1
abundance: .
CDR3aa: CASSGRRGDRGHEQYF
CDR3nt: TGTGCCAGCAGCGGTAGGAGGGGGGACAGGGGTCACGAGCAGTACTTC

v_gene: TRBV29-1
j_gene: TRBJ2-3
d_gene: .
abundance: .
CDR3aa: CSGGGAGGTDTQYF
CDR3nt: TGCAGCGGAGGGGGCGCGGGGGGCACAGATACGCAGTATTTT

v_gene: TRBV14
j_gene: TRBJ2-4
d_gene: .
abundance: .
CDR3aa: CASSHLLVNIQYF
CDR3nt: TGTGCCAGCAGCCATTTACTAGTTAACATTCAGTACTTC

v_gene: TRBV2
j_gene: TRBJ2-7
d_gene: .
abundance: .
CDR3aa: CASRSWDYEQYF
CDR3nt: TGTGCCAGCCGGTCTTGGGACTACGAGCAGTACTTC

v_gene: TRBV5-1
j_gene: TRBJ2-7
d_gene: TRBD2
abundance: .
CDR3aa: CASSLAGEQYF
CDR3nt: TGCGCCAGCTCACTAGCGGGCGAGCAGTACTTC

v_gene: TRBV27
j_gene: TRBJ2-1
d_gene: .
abundance: .
CDR3aa: CASSLGGGSIDEQFF
CDR3nt: TGTGCCAGCAGTTTAGGGGGGGGCTCAATCGATGAGCAGTTCTTC

v_gene: TRBV5-4
j_gene: TRBJ2-2
d_gene: .
abundance: .
CDR3aa: CASRYWTPGSTGELFF
CDR3nt: TGTGCCAGCAGGTATTGGACCCCGGGCAGTACCGGGGAGCTGTTTTTT

v_gene: TRBV18
j_gene: TRBJ1-4
d_gene: .
abundance: .
CDR3aa: CASSPSGRAHEKLFF
CDR3nt: TGTGCCAGCTCACCCTCCGGCAGGGCTCATGAAAAACTGTTTTTT

v_gene: TRBV6-1
j_gene: TRBJ1-2
d_gene: .
abundance: .
CDR3aa: CASKGRNYGYTF
CDR3nt: TGTGCCAGCAAAGGCAGGAACTATGGCTACACCTTC

v_gene: TRBV5-6
j_gene: TRBJ2-7
d_gene: TRBD1
abundance: .
CDR3aa: CASSPQWGTGGFYEQYF
CDR3nt: TGTGCCAGCAGCCCCCAGTGGGGGACAGGGGGCTTCTACGAGCAGTACTTC

v_gene: TRBV11-3
j_gene: TRBJ2-1
d_gene: .
abundance: .
CDR3aa: CASSLEVGDYNEQFF
CDR3nt: TGTGCCAGCAGCTTAGAGGTGGGGGACTACAATGAGCAGTTCTTC

v_gene: TRBV27
j_gene: TRBJ1-1
d_gene: TRBD1
abundance: .
CDR3aa: CASSPKGAGFTEAFF
CDR3nt: TGTGCCAGCAGTCCTAAGGGGGCAGGTTTCACTGAAGCTTTCTTT

v_gene: TRBV11-2
j_gene: TRBJ1-1
d_gene: .
abundance: .
CDR3aa: CASSLETPGQEAFF
CDR3nt: TGTGCCAGCAGCTTAGAGACCCCTGGACAAGAAGCTTTCTTT

v_gene: TRBV28
j_gene: TRBJ2-1
d_gene: .
abundance: once
CDR3aa: CASDRRQGLNEQFF
CDR3nt: TGTGCCAGCGATCGGCGACAGGGACTCAATGAGCAGTTCTTC

v_gene: TRBV10-3
j_gene: TRBJ2-1
d_gene: TRBD2
abundance: once
CDR3aa: CAISEAGGLVEQFF
CDR3nt: TGTGCCATCAGTGAGGCGGGAGGGCTAGTTGAGCAGTTCTTC

v_gene: TRBV5-1
j_gene: TRBJ1-1
d_gene: .
abundance: once
CDR3aa: CASSFGSGTEAFF
CDR3nt: TGCGCCAGCAGCTTTGGGTCAGGAACTGAAGCTTTCTTT

v_gene: TRBV5-1
j_gene: TRBJ2-1
d_gene: .
abundance: few
CDR3aa: CASSLGSGRENNEQFF
CDR3nt: TGCGCCAGCAGCTTGGGCTCAGGGCGCGAGAACAATGAGCAGTTCTTC

v_gene: TRBV19
j_gene: TRBJ1-4
d_gene: .
abundance: .
CDR3aa: CASSIEGGRNEKLFF
CDR3nt: TGTGCCAGTAGTATCGAAGGAGGGAGGAATGAAAAACTGTTTTTT

v_gene: TRBV5-8
j_gene: TRBJ2-5
d_gene: TRBD2
abundance: .
CDR3aa: CASSSSLAGYPIRETQYF
CDR3nt: TGTGCCAGCAGCTCGTCCCTAGCGGGGTATCCTATCCGCGAGACCCAGTACTTC

v_gene: TRBV28
j_gene: TRBJ2-3
d_gene: .
abundance: .
CDR3aa: CASSGTSTDTQYF
CDR3nt: TGTGCCAGCTCCGGGACCAGCACAGATACGCAGTATTTT

v_gene: TRBV5-4
j_gene: TRBJ1-3
d_gene: .
abundance: .
CDR3aa: CASSLAGGNTIYF
CDR3nt: TGTGCCAGCAGCTTGGCTGGTGGAAACACCATATATTTT

v_gene: TRBV7-3
j_gene: TRBJ2-3
d_gene: .
abundance: .
CDR3aa: CASSPGRGRLTDTQYF
CDR3nt: TGTGCCAGCAGTCCGGGAAGGGGCCGACTCACAGATACGCAGTATTTT

v_gene: TRBV6-6
j_gene: TRBJ1-3
d_gene: .
abundance: .
CDR3aa: CASSYSASGNTIYF
CDR3nt: TGTGCCAGCAGTTACTCTGCCTCTGGAAACACCATATATTTT

v_gene: TRBV27
j_gene: TRBJ2-2
d_gene: TRBD1
abundance: .
CDR3aa: CASSFRTGNTGELFF
CDR3nt: TGTGCCAGCAGTTTCCGGACAGGGAACACCGGGGAGCTGTTTTTT